The 28 T cell receptor beta chains below were found in one sample sequenced in a study of CD8 T cells in Susac syndrome. It was with random hexamers that roughly 0.5 to 1 ug RNA was reverse transcribed. One entry per CDR3 protein results from TCRdb running MiXCR on the immunoSEQ multiplex PCR reads. The table shows approximately 190,000 distinct CDR3 sequences, with approximately 95% occurring only once. The sample comprised CD4+ T cells from PBMCs. These receptors all come from a human donor in good health.

The J gene is TRBJ1-2, the V gene TRBV18, with D unresolved. This CDR3 has 13 residues. The V and J ends lost 3 bases and 2 bases respectively, with 7 bases between them. Germline V gene data show CDR1 as KGHSH and CDR2 as LQKENI. CDR3: CASSPGQNYGYTF. CDR3 in DNA: TGTGCCAGCTCACCCGGGCAGAACTATGGCTACACCTTC.

The chain recombines TRBV5-1 with TRBJ2-2, with 12 bases identical to TRBD2. The germline gives CDR1 SGHRS, CDR2 YFSETQ. The CDR3 loop spans 20 amino acids. With V trimmed by 3 bases and J by 2 bases, 14 bases remained unmatched. CDR3 sequence reads: CASSSPGLAGRDANTGELFF. The CDR3 DNA sequence: TGCGCCAGCAGCTCACCGGGACTAGCGGGCCGAGACGCAAACACCGGGGAGCTGTTTTTT.

V and J are TRBV28 and TRBJ1-1; no definite D call. The CDR3 totals 15 residues. Trimming took off 3 bases at V and 2 bases at J, with 13 bases between the two ends. Germline V gene sequence: CDR1 MDHEN, CDR2 SYDVKM. The CDR3 bases are TGTGCCAGCAGTTTTTTCCGACAAATTAACACTGAAGCTTTCTTT. Protein: CASSFFRQINTEAFF.

This rearrangement joins TRBV28 to TRBJ2-7, with TRBD1 matching over 8 bases. The J segment lost 5 bases and the V segment lost 7 bases, leaving 7 bases of the junction unmatched. Germline V gene sequence: CDR1 MDHEN, CDR2 SYDVKM. The CDR3 totals 13 residues. The CDR3 DNA follows: TGTGCCAGCAACCCAGGACAGGGTGACGAGCAGTACTTC. Its protein is CASNPGQGDEQYF.

V and J are TRBV19 and TRBJ2-3; a possible D gene is TRBD2 (6 bases). The V and J ends lost 5 bases and 14 bases respectively, with 20 bases between them. The CDR3 has 13 residues. CDR1 and CDR2 from the germline V gene are LNHDA and SQIVND (reference sequence). CDR3 protein: CASSVSGVGRRYF. The CDR3 DNA sequence: TGTGCCAGTAGTGTATCGGGGGTCGGACGCCGGTATTTT.

The chain employs TRBV5-1 and TRBJ2-7, with D unclear. V lost 1 base and J 0 bases, leaving 5 bases between the germline ends. CDR1 and CDR2 (germline): SGHRS, YFSETQ. This CDR3 comprises 13 residues. CDR3: CASSLSPSYEQYV. DNA for the CDR3: TGCGCCAGCAGCTTGTCCCCCTCCTACGAGCAGTACGTC.

The gene calls are TRBV7-3 and TRBJ2-5; the match to TRBD1 covers 9 bases. V lost 4 bases, J lost 5 bases, and 11 bases stayed unmatched. Germline V gives CDR1 SGHTA, CDR2 FQGTGA. The CDR3 spans 16 residues. The CDR3 reads CASSSYPGTGRETQYF. CDR3 DNA sequence: TGTGCCAGCAGCTCCTATCCCGGGACAGGGCGGGAGACCCAGTACTTC.

This chain uses TRBV28 with TRBJ1-2, with unresolved D. Germline V gene data show CDR1 as MDHEN and CDR2 as SYDVKM. There are 14 residues in the CDR3. The V end lost 4 bases, the J end lost 2 bases, and 11 bases lay between the germline ends. CDR3 sequence (DNA): TGTGCCAGCAGTTATGTGGGTCAGAACTATGGCTACACCTTC. Residues: CASSYVGQNYGYTF.

The chain links TRBV19 to TRBJ2-4; TRBD1 is a possible D gene (6 bases). V was shortened by 4 bases and J by 3 bases, with 19 bases between the two germline ends. Germline lookup yields CDR1 LNHDA and CDR2 SQIVND (reference sequence). The CDR3 runs to 17 residues. The CDR3 region has the DNA TGTGCCAGTAGTAGGGGGAAATCACAGGGAGACAAAAACATTCAGTACTTC. Its translation: CASSRGKSQGDKNIQYF.

Concerning this clonotype: At one boundary the junction diverges from the germline segment, which might be a read error. The CDR3 spells CASSQTGEGSPLHF. Here the CDR3 DNA reads TGTGCTAGCAGCCAGACAGGGGAAGGTTCACCCCTCCACTTT. The chain employs TRBV7-7 and TRBJ1-6; TRBD1 aligns across 8 bases. The CDR3 runs 14 residues. Germline CDR1 and CDR2: SSHAT and FNYEAQ (reference sequence).

The rearrangement links TRBV7-9 to TRBJ2-5; TRBD1 agrees at 10 bases. CDR1 and CDR2 (germline): SEHNR, FQNEAQ (reference sequence). Trimming removed 5 bases from V and 5 bases from J; junction bases left unmatched: 8. This CDR3 is 15 amino acids long. This CDR3 is CASSPGTGVGETQYF. DNA for the CDR3: TGTGCCAGCAGCCCCGGGACAGGGGTGGGGGAGACCCAGTACTTC.

V usage is TRBV7-2 and J usage is TRBJ1-1; D is undetermined. V gave up 2 bases and J gave up 6 bases, with 13 bases separating them. Germline values: CDR1 SGHTA, CDR2 FQGNSA. The CDR3 is 14 amino acids. CDR3 sequence (DNA): TGTGCCAGCAGCTTAACGAGACACCCCGCTGAAGCTTTCTTT. It translates to CASSLTRHPAEAFF.

This clonotype was detected only once. The rearrangement joins TRBV7-9 to TRBJ1-6; D is possibly TRBD1 (5 bases). There are 13 residues in the CDR3. Germline V gives CDR1 SEHNR, CDR2 FQNEAQ (reference sequence). V was trimmed by 6 bases and J by 10 bases, leaving 13 bases between them. The CDR3 sequence is CASSRIRESPLHF. The CDR3 bases are TGTGCCAGCAGTCGGATCAGGGAGTCACCCCTCCACTTT.

The chain uses TRBV7-9 and TRBJ2-5, with D perhaps TRBD1 (6 bases). With 5 bases removed from V and 7 bases from J, the gap between germline ends came to 17 bases. This CDR3 spans 14 amino acids. Germline V gives CDR1 SEHNR, CDR2 FQNEAQ (reference sequence). CDR3 DNA: TGTGCCAGCAGCCCCAGAGACAGGTTCGGGACCCAGTACTTC. It encodes CASSPRDRFGTQYF.

The gene calls are TRBV19 and TRBJ1-2, with a tentative D call TRBD1 (5 bases). Deletions cut 8 bases from V and 5 bases from J, with 15 bases between. This CDR3 spans 13 amino acids. Germline V gene data show CDR1 as LNHDA and CDR2 as SQIVND (reference sequence). CDR3 coding DNA: TGTGCCAGTGAAGCAGTGCGGGGGTATGGCTACACCTTC. Its protein is CASEAVRGYGYTF.

CDR3 sequence (DNA): TGTGCCAGCGACCCCGACACAGGGGGCCTTCAAGAGACCCAGTACTTC. Protein sequence: CASDPDTGGLQETQYF. This chain uses TRBV28 with TRBJ2-5; 9 positions match TRBD1. With V trimmed by 8 bases and J by 2 bases, 12 bases remained unmatched. This CDR3 contains 16 residues. Germline V gives CDR1 MDHEN, CDR2 SYDVKM.

As regards this clonotype: One junction end does not reproduce the germline sequence, and a read error may be involved. This chain's CDR3 is CSARINTGNTEAFF. The CDR3 bases are TGCAGTGCTAGGATCAATACAGGTAACACTGAAGCCTTCTTT. The chain uses TRBV20-1 and TRBJ1-1; possible D gene TRBD1, 5 bases. CDR1 is DFQATT and CDR2 is SNEGSKA in the germline V gene (reference sequence). The CDR3 length is 14 residues.

This chain joins TRBV6-6 and TRBJ2-3; the D gene is possibly TRBD2 (7 bases). Germline CDR1 and CDR2: MNHNY and SVGAGI (reference sequence). This CDR3 comprises 16 residues. V lost 2 bases to trimming and J lost 3 bases, with 15 bases between them. For the CDR3, the DNA is TGTGCCAGCAGTTACGGGACGGGGGGCGAAACAGATACGCAGTATTTT. Protein: CASSYGTGGETDTQYF.

This clonotype showed up just a few times. The chain joins TRBV9 to TRBJ2-5; 7 positions match TRBD2. J gave up 3 bases and V 2 bases, and 7 bases lay outside the gene matches. The CDR3 covers 15 residues. Germline V gene data show CDR1 as SGDLS and CDR2 as YYNGEE. Written as DNA, the CDR3 is TGTGCCAGCAGCGTCGGACTGGCGGGGGAAGAGACCCAGTACTTC. This gives the protein CASSVGLAGEETQYF.

The chain carries TRBV12-3 or TRBV12-4 and TRBJ1-1; D is uncertain. Trimming took off 6 bases at V and 8 bases at J, with 10 bases between the two ends. The CDR3 is 11 residues long. CDR3 loop: CASRERLEAFF. The CDR3, as DNA: TGTGCCAGCAGGGAAAGACTCGAAGCTTTCTTT.

The gene calls are TRBV6-2 or TRBV6-3 and TRBJ2-1; D is uncertain. The ends were cut back, 8 bases at V and 1 base at J, with 30 bases in the middle. The CDR3 runs to 20 residues. Germline values: CDR1 MNHEY, CDR2 SVGEGT. For the CDR3, the DNA is TGTGCCAGCCACCCGTATGAGCTCGTCAACGGAGCTTCTTCCTACAATGAGCAGTTCTTC. Encoded protein: CASHPYELVNGASSYNEQFF.

The chain employs TRBV12-3 or TRBV12-4 and TRBJ2-2; D is ambiguous. V shed 6 bases and J shed 4 bases, with 15 bases lying between them. The CDR3 contains 15 residues. The DNA of the CDR3 is TGTGCCAGCAGACTCGACATTCAAGGCACCGGGGAGCTGTTTTTT. This encodes CASRLDIQGTGELFF.

This chain joins TRBV7-9 and TRBJ2-7; D is possibly TRBD2 (7 bases). In germline, CDR1 is SEHNR, CDR2 FQNEAQ (reference sequence). V lost 7 bases and J 5 bases, leaving 15 bases between the germline ends. CDR3 length equals 13 residues. Here the CDR3 reads CASMGGGQDEQYV. The CDR3 DNA reads as TGTGCCAGCATGGGGGGGGGCCAGGACGAGCAGTACGTC.

The V gene is TRBV19, the J gene TRBJ2-6, with TRBD1 matching over 10 bases. V shed 7 bases and J 0 bases; nucleotides not matched to a gene: 9. The CDR3 is made up of 18 amino acids. Germline assignment: CDR1 LNHDA and CDR2 SQIVND (reference sequence). CDR3 coding DNA: TGTGCCAGTAAAGAGGGACAGGGGTTTATCTCTGGGGCCAACGTCCTGACTTTC. Amino acids: CASKEGQGFISGANVLTF.

The chain links TRBV4-2 to TRBJ1-3; the match to TRBD1 covers 8 bases. Losses at the gene ends were 2 bases for V and 2 bases for J; bases not matched to a gene: 8. CDR3 length: 17 residues. Per the germline V gene, CDR1 is LGHNA and CDR2 is YNFKEQ. In DNA form, the CDR3 reads TGTGCCAGCAGCCAATACGGTCAGACAGGGGCTGGAAACACCATATATTTT. Its protein product is CASSQYGQTGAGNTIYF.

V gene TRBV5-1 combines with J gene TRBJ1-2, with D unclear. Trimming cost V 0 bases and J 8 bases, with 11 bases left between them. CDR1 SGHRS and CDR2 YFSETQ come from the germline V gene. CDR3 size: 13 residues. CDR3 sequence reads: CASSLGPVRGYTF. The CDR3 region has the DNA TGCGCCAGCAGCTTGGGCCCCGTTCGGGGCTACACCTTC.

The chain is built from TRBV6-5 and TRBJ1-5; D call uncertain. V lost 5 bases to trimming and J lost 6 bases, with 11 bases between them. Germline CDR1 and CDR2: MNHEY and SVGAGI. The CDR3 has 13 amino acids. The CDR3 sequence: CASSHFEGQPQHF. In DNA, the CDR3 is TGTGCCAGCAGTCATTTTGAAGGTCAGCCCCAGCATTTT.

The chain uses TRBV29-1 and TRBJ2-7; perhaps TRBD1 as D (6 bases). V gave up 6 bases and J gave up 2 bases, with 11 bases separating them. The CDR3 length is 12 residues. CDR1 and CDR2 (germline): SQVTM, ANQGSEA. The CDR3: CSVQQGPYEQYF. CDR3 DNA sequence: TGCAGCGTACAACAGGGTCCCTACGAGCAGTACTTC.